The T cell receptor beta chain described here comes from a study of CXCR3-negative and CXCR3-positive naive CD8 T cells. Study summary: There were about 135 million TRB reads altogether, and each library had about 1.5 +/- 0.3 million of them. General study results and limits: TRB CDR3 hydrophobicity was greater in CXCR3-positive naive cells than in CXCR3-negative naive cells.

In preparing the TRB cDNA libraries, 5' RACE with UMI labels was used. TCRdb reanalyzed the 5' RACE reads, giving one entry per CDR3 protein sequence and no DNA. The listing records about 98,000 distinct CDR3 sequences. Turning to this clonotype: Antigen: not known.

CD45RO-CCR7+CD27+CD95- cells counted as naive CD8+ T cells. CDR3 length equals 16 residues. Germline loops: CDR1 LGHNA, CDR2 YSLEER. The sequencing input was naive CXCR3+ CD8+ T cells from blood. The subset here: CD45RO-CCR7+CD27+CD95- naive CD8+ T cells expressing CXCR3 (TNR3+). The rearrangement joins TRBV4-3 to TRBJ1-6. The origin of this receptor is a human donor in good health. Some clones in this sample may be carry-over from other donors' samples. CDR3 amino acids: CASSQDRWGNNSPLHF.